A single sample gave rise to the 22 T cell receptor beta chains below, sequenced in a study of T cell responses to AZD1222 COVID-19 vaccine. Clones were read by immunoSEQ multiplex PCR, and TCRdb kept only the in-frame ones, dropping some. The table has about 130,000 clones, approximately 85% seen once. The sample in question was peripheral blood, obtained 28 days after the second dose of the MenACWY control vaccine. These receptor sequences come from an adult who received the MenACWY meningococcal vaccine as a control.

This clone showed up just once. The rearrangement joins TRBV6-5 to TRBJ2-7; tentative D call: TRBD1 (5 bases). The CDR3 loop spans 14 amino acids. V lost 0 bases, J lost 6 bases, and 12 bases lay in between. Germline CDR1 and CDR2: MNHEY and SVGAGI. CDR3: CASSYSRVVGEQYF. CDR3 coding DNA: TGTGCCAGCAGTTACTCCAGGGTGGTGGGCGAGCAGTACTTC.

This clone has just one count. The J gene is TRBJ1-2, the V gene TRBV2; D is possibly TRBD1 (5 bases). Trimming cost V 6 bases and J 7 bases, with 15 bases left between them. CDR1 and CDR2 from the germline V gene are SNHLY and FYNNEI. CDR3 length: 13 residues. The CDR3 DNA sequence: TGTGCCAGCAGCCTTAAGCGGGGCTCTGGCTACACCTTC. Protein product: CASSLKRGSGYTF. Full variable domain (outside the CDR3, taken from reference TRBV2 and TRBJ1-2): EPEVTQTPSHQVTQMGQEVILRCVPISNHLYFYWYRQILGQKVEFLVSFYNNEISEKSEIFDDQFSVERPDGSNFTLKIRSTKLEDSAMYFCASSLKRGSGYTFGSGTRLTVV.

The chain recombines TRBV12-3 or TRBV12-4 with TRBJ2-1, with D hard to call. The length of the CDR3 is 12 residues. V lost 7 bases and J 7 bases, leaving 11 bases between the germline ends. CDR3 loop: CASTTSGNEQFF. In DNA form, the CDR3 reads TGTGCCAGCACCACAAGTGGGAATGAGCAGTTCTTC.

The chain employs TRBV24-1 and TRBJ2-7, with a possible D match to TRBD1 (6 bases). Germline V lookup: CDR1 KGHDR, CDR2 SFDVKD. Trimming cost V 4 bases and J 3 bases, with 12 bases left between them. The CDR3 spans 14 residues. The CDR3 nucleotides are TGTGCCACCAGTGAAGGGGTCAGGGGCTACGAGCAGTACTTC. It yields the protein CATSEGVRGYEQYF.

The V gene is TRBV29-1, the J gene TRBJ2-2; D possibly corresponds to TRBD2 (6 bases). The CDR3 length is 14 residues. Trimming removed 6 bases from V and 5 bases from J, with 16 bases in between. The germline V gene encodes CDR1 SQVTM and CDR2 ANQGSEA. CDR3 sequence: CSVPTGSQTGELFF. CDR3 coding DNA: TGCAGCGTCCCGACCGGGAGCCAGACCGGGGAGCTGTTTTTT.

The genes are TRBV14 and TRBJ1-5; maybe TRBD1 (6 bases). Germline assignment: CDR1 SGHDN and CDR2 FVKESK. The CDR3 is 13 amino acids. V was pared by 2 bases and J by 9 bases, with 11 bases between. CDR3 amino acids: CASSQRTTGPQHF. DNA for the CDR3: TGTGCCAGCAGCCAACGTACGACAGGGCCCCAGCATTTT.

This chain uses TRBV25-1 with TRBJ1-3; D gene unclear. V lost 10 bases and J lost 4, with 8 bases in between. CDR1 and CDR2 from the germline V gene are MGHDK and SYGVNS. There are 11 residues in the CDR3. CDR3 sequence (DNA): TGTGCCACCCTTCACGGAAACACCATATATTTT. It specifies CATLHGNTIYF. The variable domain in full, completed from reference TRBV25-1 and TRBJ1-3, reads EADIYQTPRYLVIGTGKKITLECSQTMGHDKMYWYQQDPGMELHLIHYSYGVNSTEKGDLSSESTVSRIRTEHFPLTLESARPSHTSQYLCATLHGNTIYFGEGSWLTVV.

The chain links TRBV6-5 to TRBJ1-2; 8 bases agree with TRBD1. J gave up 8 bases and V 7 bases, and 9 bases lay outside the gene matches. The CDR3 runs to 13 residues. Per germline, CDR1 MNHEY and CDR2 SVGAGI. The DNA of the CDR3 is TGTGCCAGCACCTCTGGACAGGGTATAGGCTACACCTTC. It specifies CASTSGQGIGYTF.

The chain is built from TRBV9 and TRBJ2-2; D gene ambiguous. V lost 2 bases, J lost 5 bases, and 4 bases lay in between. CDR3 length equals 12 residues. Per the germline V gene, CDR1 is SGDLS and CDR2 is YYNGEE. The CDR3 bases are TGTGCCAGCAGCGTCCTAACCGGGGAGCTGTTTTTT. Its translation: CASSVLTGELFF.

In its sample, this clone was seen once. The CDR3 here is CATSRDEMGQRSYEQYF. Written as DNA, the CDR3 is TGTGCCACCAGCAGAGATGAGATGGGGCAAAGGTCCTACGAGCAGTACTTC. This rearrangement joins TRBV15 to TRBJ2-7; TRBD1 might be the D (5 bases). Germline loops: CDR1 LNHNV, CDR2 YYDKDF (reference sequence). The CDR3 consists of 17 residues. V lost 0 bases to trimming and J lost 1 base, with 16 bases between them.

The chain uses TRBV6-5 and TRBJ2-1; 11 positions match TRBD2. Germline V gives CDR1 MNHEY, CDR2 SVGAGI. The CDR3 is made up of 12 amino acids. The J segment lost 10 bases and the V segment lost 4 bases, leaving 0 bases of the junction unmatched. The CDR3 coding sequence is TGTGCCAGCAGTTTAGCGGGGGGGGAGCAGTTCTTC. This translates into CASSLAGGEQFF.

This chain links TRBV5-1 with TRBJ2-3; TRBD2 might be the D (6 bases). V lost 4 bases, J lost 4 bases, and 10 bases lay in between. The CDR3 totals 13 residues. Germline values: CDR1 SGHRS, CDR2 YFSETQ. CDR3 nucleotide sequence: TGCGCCAGCAGCCGGGACTTCCCAGATACGCAGTATTTT. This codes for CASSRDFPDTQYF.

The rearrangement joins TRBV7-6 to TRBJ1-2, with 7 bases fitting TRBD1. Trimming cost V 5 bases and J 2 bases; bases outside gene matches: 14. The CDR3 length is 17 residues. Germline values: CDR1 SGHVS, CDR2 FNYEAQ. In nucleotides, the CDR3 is TGTGCCAGCAGCGTTGAAGCGACAGGGACGTGGAACTATGGCTACACCTTC. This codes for CASSVEATGTWNYGYTF.

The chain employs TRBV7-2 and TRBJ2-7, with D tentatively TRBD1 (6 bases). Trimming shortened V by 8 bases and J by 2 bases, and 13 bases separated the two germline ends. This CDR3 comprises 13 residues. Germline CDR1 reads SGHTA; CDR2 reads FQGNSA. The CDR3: CASARPGAYEQYF. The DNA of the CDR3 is TGTGCCAGCGCCCGGCCAGGGGCCTACGAGCAGTACTTC. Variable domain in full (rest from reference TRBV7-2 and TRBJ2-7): GAGVSQSPSNKVTEKGKDVELRCDPISGHTALYWYRQSLGQGLEFLIYFQGNSAPDKSGLPSDRFSAERTGGSVSTLTIQRTQQEDSAVYLCASARPGAYEQYFGPGTRLTVT.

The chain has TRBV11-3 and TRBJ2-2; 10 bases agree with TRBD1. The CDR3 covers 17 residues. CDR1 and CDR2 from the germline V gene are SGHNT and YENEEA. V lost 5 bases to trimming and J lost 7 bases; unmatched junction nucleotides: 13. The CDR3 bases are TGTGCCAGCAGCCAAAGCACATCGACAGGGGGCGGCGGGGAGCTGTTTTTT. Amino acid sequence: CASSQSTSTGGGGELFF.

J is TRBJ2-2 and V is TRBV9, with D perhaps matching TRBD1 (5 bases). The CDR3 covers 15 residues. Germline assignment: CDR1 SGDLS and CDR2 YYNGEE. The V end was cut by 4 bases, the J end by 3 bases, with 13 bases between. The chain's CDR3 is CASSTSDSYTGELFF. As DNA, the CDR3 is TGTGCCAGCAGCACCAGCGACAGCTACACCGGGGAGCTGTTTTTT.

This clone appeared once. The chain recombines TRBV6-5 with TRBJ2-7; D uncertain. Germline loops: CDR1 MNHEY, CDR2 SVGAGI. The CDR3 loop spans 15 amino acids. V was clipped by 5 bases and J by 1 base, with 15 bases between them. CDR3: CASSLQLGLSYEQYF. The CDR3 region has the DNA TGTGCCAGCAGTCTCCAATTAGGGCTGTCCTACGAGCAGTACTTC.

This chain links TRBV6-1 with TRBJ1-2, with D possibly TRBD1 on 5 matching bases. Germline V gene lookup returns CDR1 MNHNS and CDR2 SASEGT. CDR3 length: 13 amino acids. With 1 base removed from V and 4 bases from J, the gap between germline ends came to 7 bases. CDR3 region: CASSEGGGYGYTF. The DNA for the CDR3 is TGTGCCAGCAGTGAAGGCGGGGGCTATGGCTACACCTTC.

The CDR3 bases are TGCGCCAGCAGCTTGGGGGCGGGAGAGACCTACGAGCAGTACTTC. The encoded protein is CASSLGAGETYEQYF. The rearrangement joins TRBV5-1 to TRBJ2-7; 7 nucleotides line up with TRBD2. This CDR3 region has 15 residues. Germline CDR1 reads SGHRS; CDR2 reads YFSETQ. Germline trimming cut 0 bases from V and 2 bases from J; bases unmatched to any gene: 5.

CDR3 nucleotide sequence: TGTGCCAGCAGTATAAGGGACTCACCCCTCCACTTT. Amino acids: CASSIRDSPLHF. The chain uses TRBV27 and TRBJ1-6, with D possibly TRBD1 on 5 matching bases. This CDR3 region has 12 residues. Trimming left V 5 bases short and J 10 bases short, with 9 bases between. CDR1 and CDR2 (germline): MNHEY, SMNVEV (reference sequence).

CDR3 bases: TGCGCCAGCAGCTTGACAGGAATGGGTGATAATTCACCCCTCCACTTT. It encodes CASSLTGMGDNSPLHF. This sequence joins TRBV5-1 and TRBJ1-6; tentatively, D is TRBD1 (5 bases). V dropped 1 base and J dropped 5 bases, with 13 bases sitting between them. Germline values: CDR1 SGHRS, CDR2 YFSETQ. The CDR3 spans 16 residues.

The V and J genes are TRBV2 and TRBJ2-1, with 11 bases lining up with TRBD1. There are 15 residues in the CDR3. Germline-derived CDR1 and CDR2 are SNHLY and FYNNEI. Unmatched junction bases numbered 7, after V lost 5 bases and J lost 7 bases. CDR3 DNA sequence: TGTGCCAGCAGTTCCGGACAGGGGGCGAGAAATGAGCAGTTCTTC. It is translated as CASSSGQGARNEQFF.